This TCR beta chain was recorded in a study of T cells in Graves' hyperthyroidism and ophthalmopathy (dated by TCRdb to about 2019). In terms of the full investigation: Peripheral blood samples were taken at initial diagnosis, before any treatment was given. A discovery cohort of roughly 100 patients, approximately 44 with Graves' ophthalmopathy and more than 55 with stable Graves' hyperthyroidism, was used to find distinguishing TCR V-J signatures. Whether ophthalmopathy could be predicted prospectively was tested in an independent validation cohort made up of under 20 hyperthyroidism patients plus 17 patients who later progressed to ophthalmopathy. The 100 discovery patients were randomly divided into training and test sets at a 7:3 ratio. In addition, the study compared T-cell repertoires in thyroid tissue and in blood from six Graves' hyperthyroidism patients. Once sampling was done, hyperthyroidism patients were given methimazole at a starting dose of 30 mg daily, whereas ophthalmopathy patients were given high-dose intravenous methylprednisolone. According to the paper, TCR Vbeta CDR3 sequencing was carried out on over 130 peripheral blood samples, which came from fewer than 50 ophthalmopathy, 75 to 80 hyperthyroidism and approximately 17 progressor patients.

This clonotype came up a few times. It lacks a known antigen. No base quality values were provided; no much bigger clone lies one nucleotide off. Overall study results and their limits: Most expanded thyroid clonotypes (frequency above 0.001) were also detected in blood, suggesting blood repertoires may reflect thyroid immune responses. A 13 V-J signature model separated ophthalmopathy from stable hyperthyroidism, with approximately 87% sensitivity and 81.08% specificity in cross-validation and 80%/75% in testing. In validation, the model predicted progression to ophthalmopathy a median of roughly 6.1 months before onset, with around 70% sensitivity and more than 72% specificity. No statistical method was used to fix the sample size in advance, and group allocation was not hidden from the investigators.

Amplification of TCR beta CDR3 regions was carried out from RNA transcripts. The first round of RT-PCR for the TCR CDR3 was performed with the HTBI primer set and the Qiagen OneStep RT-PCR kit. Libraries were constructed in a second round of multiplex PCR, after which size selection and purification were performed. The libraries were sequenced on an Illumina HiSeq2000 using paired-end 100 bp reads. Concerning the study's data processing: SOAPnuke was used to process the raw data, with reads discarded if the reads contained adapters or uncalled bases, had a mean Phred below 15, or lacked an exact constant-primer or identifier match. High-quality paired reads were merged using COPE v1.2.5, and each unique nucleotide sequence was defined as a clonotype. Clonotypes were aligned to IMGT TRBV, TRBD and TRBJ reference segments using MiTCR v1.1. The analysis included only V-J combinations with a frequency above 0.0001, which together covered over 98% of the repertoires. The TCS score was defined as the ratio of F50 (clonal expansion) to E x V (chaos), calculated using BLOSUM62-based TCRdist between CDR3 peptides within each V-J. Welch's t-statistics and random forest reduced roughly 500 V-J features to about 12, which were used in a naive Bayes classifier (R e1071). The raw public data were reprocessed by TCRdb itself: fastp quality trimming at Q25, MiXCR clonotype calling, in-frame beta chains only. Each entry merges the rows of one CDR3 protein and shows their most common DNA and genes. The V and J calls reflect TCRdb's pipeline rather than the authors' work. Present in this sample are about 400,000 distinct CDR3 sequences, over 11% of which were seen just once. Under 30% of the sample is held by the ten biggest clonotypes.

In the ophthalmopathy patients, disease was moderately to severely active, with a Clinical Activity Score of 3 or more, a NOSPECS grade of 4 or more, and a duration of less than 3 months. Patients with uncontrolled infections, other autoimmune diseases, pregnancy or lactation were excluded. Diagnoses relied on clinical symptoms, serum thyroxine and TRAb, thyroid ultrasound and orbital computed tomography. PBMCs were separated from approximately 9.9 ml of fresh peripheral blood using Ficoll-Paque density gradient centrifugation. Total RNA was extracted with Trizol reagent, and quality was checked on an Agilent 2100 Bioanalyzer. The sequencing sample was made of blood. The sequence was collected from a man aged 50-60 years with Graves' ophthalmopathy.

The DNA sequence is as follows: TGCGCCAGCAGCGTCGGGCCCTACGAGCAGTACTTC. This gives the protein CASSVGPYEQYF. The chain employs TRBV5-1 and TRBJ2-7; the D gene remains uncertain. Sequences SGHRS (CDR1) and YFSETQ (CDR2) are obtained from the germline V gene. V gives up 4 bases and J gives up 2 bases, and the segment between their germline ends measures 7 bases. There are 12 amino acids in the CDR3, from cysteine to phenylalanine inclusive. The entry retains the CDR3 DNA only, 36 bases that are in frame from base 1.